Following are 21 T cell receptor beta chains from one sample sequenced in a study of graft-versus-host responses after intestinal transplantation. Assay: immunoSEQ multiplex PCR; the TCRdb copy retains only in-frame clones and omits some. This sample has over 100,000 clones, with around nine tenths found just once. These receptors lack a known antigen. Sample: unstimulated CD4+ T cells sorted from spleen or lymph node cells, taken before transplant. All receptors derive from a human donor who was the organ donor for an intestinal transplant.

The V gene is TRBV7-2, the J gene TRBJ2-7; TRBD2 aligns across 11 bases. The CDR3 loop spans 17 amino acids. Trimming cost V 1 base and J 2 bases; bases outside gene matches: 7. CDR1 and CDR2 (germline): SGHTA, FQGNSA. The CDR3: CASSLGLAGSGAYEQYF. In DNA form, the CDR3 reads TGTGCCAGCAGCTTAGGACTAGCGGGAAGCGGGGCCTACGAGCAGTACTTC.

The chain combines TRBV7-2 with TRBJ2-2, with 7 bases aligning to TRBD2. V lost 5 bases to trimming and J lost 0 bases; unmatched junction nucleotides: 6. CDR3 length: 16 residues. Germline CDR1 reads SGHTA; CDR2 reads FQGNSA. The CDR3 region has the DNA TGTGCCAGCAGCCGCCAAGCGGGGTCGAACACCGGGGAGCTGTTTTTT. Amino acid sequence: CASSRQAGSNTGELFF.

CDR3 sequence reads: CASRTEGTGTQYF. The CDR3 DNA is TGTGCCAGCAGAACGGAGGGCACGGGGACCCAGTACTTC. V usage is TRBV28 and J usage is TRBJ2-5, with D possibly TRBD2 on 6 matching bases. V gave up 6 bases and J gave up 7 bases, with 15 bases separating them. CDR1 and CDR2 (germline): MDHEN, SYDVKM. CDR3 length equals 13 residues.

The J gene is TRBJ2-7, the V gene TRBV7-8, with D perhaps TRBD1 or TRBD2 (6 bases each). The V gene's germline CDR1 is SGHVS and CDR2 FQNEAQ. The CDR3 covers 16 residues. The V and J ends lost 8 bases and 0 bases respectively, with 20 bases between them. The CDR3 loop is CASRGPSARYSYEQYF. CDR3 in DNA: TGTGCCAGCCGGGGGCCGTCGGCTCGATACTCCTACGAGCAGTACTTC. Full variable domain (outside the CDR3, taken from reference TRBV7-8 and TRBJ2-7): GAGVSQSPRYKVAKRGQDVALRCDPISGHVSLFWYQQALGQGPEFLTYFQNEAQLDKSGLPSDRFFAERPEGSVSTLKIQRTQQEDSAVYLCASRGPSARYSYEQYFGPGTRLTVT.

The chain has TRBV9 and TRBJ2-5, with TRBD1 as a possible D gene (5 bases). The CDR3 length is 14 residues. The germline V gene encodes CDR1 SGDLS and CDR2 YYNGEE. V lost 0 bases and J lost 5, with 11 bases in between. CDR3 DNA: TGTGCCAGCAGCGTAGGTCAGGGAAGGGAGACCCAGTACTTC. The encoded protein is CASSVGQGRETQYF.

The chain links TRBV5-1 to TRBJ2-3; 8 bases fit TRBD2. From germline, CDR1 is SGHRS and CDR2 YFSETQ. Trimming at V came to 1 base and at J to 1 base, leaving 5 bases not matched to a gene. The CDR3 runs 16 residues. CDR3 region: CASSLKLAEGTDTQYF. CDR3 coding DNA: TGCGCCAGCAGCTTGAAACTAGCGGAGGGCACAGATACGCAGTATTTT.

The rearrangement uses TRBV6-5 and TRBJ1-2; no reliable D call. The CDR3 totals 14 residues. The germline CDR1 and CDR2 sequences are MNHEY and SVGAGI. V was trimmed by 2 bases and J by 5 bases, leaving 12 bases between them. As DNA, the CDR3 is TGTGCCAGCAGTTACGGGGAAGATCGGTATGGCTACACCTTC. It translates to CASSYGEDRYGYTF.

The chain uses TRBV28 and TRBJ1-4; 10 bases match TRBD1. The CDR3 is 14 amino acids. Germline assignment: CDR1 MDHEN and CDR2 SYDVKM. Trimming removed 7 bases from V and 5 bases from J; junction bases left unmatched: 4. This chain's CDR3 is CASTATGGNEKLFF. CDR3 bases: TGTGCCAGCACCGCGACAGGGGGCAATGAAAAACTGTTTTTT.

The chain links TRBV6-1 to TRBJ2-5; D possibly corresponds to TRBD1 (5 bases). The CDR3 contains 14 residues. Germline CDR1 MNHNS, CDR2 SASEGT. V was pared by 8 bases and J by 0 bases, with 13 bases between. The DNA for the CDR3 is TGTGCCAGCTCCAGGGCAGTCCACCAAGAGACCCAGTACTTC. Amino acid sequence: CASSRAVHQETQYF.

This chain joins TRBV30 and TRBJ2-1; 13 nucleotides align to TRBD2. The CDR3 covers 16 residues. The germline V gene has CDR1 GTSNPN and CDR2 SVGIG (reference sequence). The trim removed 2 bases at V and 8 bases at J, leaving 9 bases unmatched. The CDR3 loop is CAWSKSRLAGGDEQFF. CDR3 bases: TGTGCCTGGAGTAAAAGCCGACTAGCGGGAGGTGATGAGCAGTTCTTC.

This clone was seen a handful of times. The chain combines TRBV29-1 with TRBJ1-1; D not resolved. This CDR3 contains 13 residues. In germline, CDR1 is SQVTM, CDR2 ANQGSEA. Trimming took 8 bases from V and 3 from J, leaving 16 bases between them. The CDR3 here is CSLHRAGDTEAFF. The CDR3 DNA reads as TGCAGCCTCCACCGGGCTGGGGACACTGAAGCTTTCTTT.

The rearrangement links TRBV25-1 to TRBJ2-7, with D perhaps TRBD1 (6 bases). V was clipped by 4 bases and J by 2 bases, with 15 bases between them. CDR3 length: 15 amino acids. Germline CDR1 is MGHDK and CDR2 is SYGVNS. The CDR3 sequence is CASSGFWTETYEQYF. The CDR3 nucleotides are TGTGCCAGCAGTGGGTTTTGGACAGAGACCTACGAGCAGTACTTC.

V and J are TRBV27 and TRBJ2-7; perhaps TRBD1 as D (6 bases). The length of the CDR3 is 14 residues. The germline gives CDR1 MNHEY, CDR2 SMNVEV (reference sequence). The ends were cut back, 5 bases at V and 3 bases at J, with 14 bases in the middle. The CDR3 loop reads CASSPVGGNYEQYF. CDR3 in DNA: TGTGCCAGCAGTCCGGTAGGGGGAAACTACGAGCAGTACTTC.

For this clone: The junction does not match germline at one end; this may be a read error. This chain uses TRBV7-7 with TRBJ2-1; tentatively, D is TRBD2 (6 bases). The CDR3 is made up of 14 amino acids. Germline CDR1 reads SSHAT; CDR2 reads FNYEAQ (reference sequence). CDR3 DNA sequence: TGTGCTAGCAGCCCCGGGAGCTCCTACAATGAGCAGTTCTTC. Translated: CASSPGSSYNEQFF.

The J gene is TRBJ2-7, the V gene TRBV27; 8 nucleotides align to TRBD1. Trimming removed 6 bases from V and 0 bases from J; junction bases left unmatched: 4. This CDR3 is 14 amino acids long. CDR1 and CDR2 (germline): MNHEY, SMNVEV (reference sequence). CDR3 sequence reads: CASRRQGSSYEQYF. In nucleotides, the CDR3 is TGTGCCAGCAGGAGACAGGGGAGCTCCTACGAGCAGTACTTC.

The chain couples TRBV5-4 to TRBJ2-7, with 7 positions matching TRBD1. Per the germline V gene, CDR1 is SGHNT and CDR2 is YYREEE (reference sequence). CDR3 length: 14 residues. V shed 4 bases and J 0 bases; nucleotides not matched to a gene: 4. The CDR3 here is CASSEDRFSYEQYF. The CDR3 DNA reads TGTGCCAGCAGCGAGGACAGGTTCTCCTACGAGCAGTACTTC.

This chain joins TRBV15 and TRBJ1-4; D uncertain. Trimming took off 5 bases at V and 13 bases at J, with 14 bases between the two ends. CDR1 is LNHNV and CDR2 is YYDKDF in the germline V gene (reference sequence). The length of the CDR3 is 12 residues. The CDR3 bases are TGTGCCACCAGCGGAAAGCTGCCGGGACTGTTTTTT. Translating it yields CATSGKLPGLFF.

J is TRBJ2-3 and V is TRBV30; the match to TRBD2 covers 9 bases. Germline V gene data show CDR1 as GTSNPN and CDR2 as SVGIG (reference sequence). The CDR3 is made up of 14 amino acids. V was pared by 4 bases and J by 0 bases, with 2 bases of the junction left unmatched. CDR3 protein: CAWKLAGSTDTQYF. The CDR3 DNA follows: TGTGCCTGGAAGCTAGCGGGAAGCACAGATACGCAGTATTTT.

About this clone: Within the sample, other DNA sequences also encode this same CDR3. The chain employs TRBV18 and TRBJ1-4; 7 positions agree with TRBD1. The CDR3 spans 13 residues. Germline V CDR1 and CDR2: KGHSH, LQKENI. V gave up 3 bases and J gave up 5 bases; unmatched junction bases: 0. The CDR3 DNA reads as TGTGCCAGCTCACCGGGACAGAATGAAAAACTGTTTTTT. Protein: CASSPGQNEKLFF. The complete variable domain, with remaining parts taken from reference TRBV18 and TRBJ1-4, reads NAGVMQNPRHLVRRRGQEARLRCSPMKGHSHVYWYRQLPEEGLKFMVYLQKENIIDESGMPKERFSAEFPKEGPSILRIQQVVRGDSAAYFCASSPGQNEKLFFGSGTQLSVL.

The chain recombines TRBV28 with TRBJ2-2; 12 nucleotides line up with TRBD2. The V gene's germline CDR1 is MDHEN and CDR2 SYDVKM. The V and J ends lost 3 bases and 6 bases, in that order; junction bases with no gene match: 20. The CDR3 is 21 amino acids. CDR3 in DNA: TGTGCCAGCAGTTTCTATTGGACTAGCGGGGAACCCATTACAAACGCCGGGGAGCTGTTTTTT. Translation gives CASSFYWTSGEPITNAGELFF.

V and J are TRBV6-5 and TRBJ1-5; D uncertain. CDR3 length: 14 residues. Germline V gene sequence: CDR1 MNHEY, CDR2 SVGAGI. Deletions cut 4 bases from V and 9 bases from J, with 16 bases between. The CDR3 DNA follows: TGTGCCAGCAGTTCCTCGGGAGGGTCAAGGCCCCAGCATTTT. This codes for CASSSSGGSRPQHF.